The 14 T cell receptor beta chains listed next were all sequenced from one sample in a study of blood T cells in healthy people across ages (dated by TCRdb to the mid-2010s). The library was produced with 5' RACE. Data came from an Illumina HiSeq 2500. A second PCR of roughly 7 to 11 cycles was performed with a sample-barcoded 5' primer and a J-beta primer mix. TCRdb reprocessing: public reads trimmed at Q25 with fastp, clones called with MiXCR, in-frame beta chains kept. Every CDR3 protein is listed once, alongside the most common genes and DNA of its rows. For this sample there are about 1.4 million distinct CDR3 sequences; 59% appear just once. The ten largest clones represent over 5% of the sample. The sample was blood. All receptors come from a man aged 18 to 30 in good health.

A few counts support this clonotype. The rearrangement uses TRBV27 and TRBJ2-3, with D perhaps TRBD1 (6 bases). The V end was cut by 2 bases, the J end by 3 bases, with 18 bases between. Germline V gives CDR1 MNHEY, CDR2 SMNVEV (reference sequence). The CDR3 runs 17 residues. CDR3: CASSLRYLQGLTDTQYF. The CDR3, as DNA: TGTGCCAGCAGTTTAAGATACCTACAGGGTTTAACAGATACGCAGTATTTT.

This sequence joins TRBV21-1 and TRBJ1-1; the table assigns TRBD1, which was not confirmed against the DNA. TRBV21-1 is a pseudogene locus. The CDR3 is made up of 15 amino acids. Here the CDR3 DNA reads TGTGCCAGCAGCAAAGGCGACAGGCAGTACACTGAAGCTTTCTTT. Protein product: CASSKGDRQYTEAFF.

V usage is TRBV12-5 and J usage is TRBJ2-3; 8 nucleotides line up with TRBD2. The CDR3 consists of 14 residues. V lost 6 bases, J lost 4 bases, and 6 bases stayed unmatched. Looked up from germline, CDR1 is LGHNT and CDR2 is FRNRAP. CDR3: CASGIAGIADTQYF. The CDR3 bases are TGTGCTAGTGGGATAGCGGGAATAGCAGATACGCAGTATTTT.

The chain has TRBV4-3 and TRBJ2-2; D is ambiguous. V was pared by 0 bases and J by 6 bases, with 5 bases between. Germline loops: CDR1 LGHNA, CDR2 YSLEER. This CDR3 comprises 13 residues. CDR3 residues: CASSQEIPGELFF. Here the CDR3 DNA reads TGCGCCAGCAGCCAAGAGATCCCCGGGGAGCTGTTTTTT.

V and J are TRBV25-1 and TRBJ2-7, with 9 bases lining up with TRBD1. Trimming took 4 bases from V and 2 from J; bases not matched to a gene: 9. CDR1 MGHDK and CDR2 SYGVNS come from the germline V gene. The CDR3 runs 16 residues. CDR3 protein: CASSANPGQGPYEQYF. The CDR3 DNA reads as TGTGCCAGCAGTGCAAACCCGGGACAGGGACCCTACGAGCAGTACTTC.

In this sample, this clonotype turned up a few times. One end of the junction is discordant with germline, which a read error may explain. The V gene is TRBV7-9, the J gene TRBJ2-5; perhaps TRBD2 as D (5 bases). The CDR3 runs to 14 residues. From germline, CDR1 is SEHNR and CDR2 FQNEAQ (reference sequence). The DNA for the CDR3 is TGCGCCAGCAGCCCGACCGGGGTCCAAGAGACCCAGTACTTC. Protein sequence: CASSPTGVQETQYF.

V is TRBV20-1 and J is TRBJ2-1; D is unresolved. The CDR3 runs to 15 residues. V lost 4 bases and J lost 0, with 13 bases in between. Germline CDR1 reads DFQATT; CDR2 reads SNEGSKA (reference sequence). CDR3: CSATRGGFSYNEQFF. The DNA of the CDR3 is TGCAGTGCTACAAGAGGTGGTTTCTCCTACAATGAGCAGTTCTTC.

This chain links TRBV20-1 with TRBJ2-7; no definite D call. The CDR3 is made up of 14 amino acids. Germline CDR1 DFQATT, CDR2 SNEGSKA (reference sequence). V was shortened by 6 bases and J by 4 bases, with 19 bases between the two germline ends. CDR3 amino acids: CSATTLQKGYEQYF. The CDR3 region has the DNA TGCAGTGCCACGACTCTCCAAAAAGGTTACGAGCAGTACTTC.

The genes are TRBV10-3 and TRBJ1-6; unclear D gene. The CDR3 totals 13 residues. Trimming shortened V by 11 bases and J by 0 bases, and 8 bases separated the two germline ends. The germline CDR1 and CDR2 sequences are ENHRY and SYGVKD. The DNA for the CDR3 is TGTGCCTTACAGAGCTCCTATAATTCACCCCTCCACTTT. This gives the protein CALQSSYNSPLHF.

The rearrangement links TRBV6-6 to TRBJ1-1; unclear D gene. Germline CDR1 is MNHNY and CDR2 is SVGAGI (reference sequence). Trimming took off 0 bases at V and 5 bases at J, with 16 bases between the two ends. This CDR3 has 16 amino acids. The CDR3 nucleotides read TGTGCCAGCAGTTACTCGATCACGCCCCGACGGACTGAAGCTTTCTTT. This translates into CASSYSITPRRTEAFF.

The genes are TRBV6-1 and TRBJ2-1; unclear D gene. Germline V gene data show CDR1 as MNHNS and CDR2 as SASEGT. V was cut by 0 bases and J by 6 bases, with 12 bases left in between. The CDR3 length is 15 residues. This CDR3 is CASSEAGRVFNEQFF. CDR3 nucleotide sequence: TGTGCCAGCAGTGAAGCTGGCAGAGTTTTCAATGAGCAGTTCTTC.

J is TRBJ2-5 and V is TRBV3-1; no definite D call. V lost 0 bases and J lost 0, with 8 bases in between. Germline-derived CDR1 and CDR2 are LGHDT and YNNKEL (reference sequence). This CDR3 spans 15 amino acids. The CDR3 region is CASSQDSRNQETQYF. The CDR3 coding sequence is TGTGCCAGCAGCCAAGATTCCAGAAACCAAGAGACCCAGTACTTC.

This clonotype was recorded a few times. This chain connects TRBV7-8 to TRBJ2-4; a weak D match, TRBD2 (5 bases). CDR3 length equals 16 residues. The V end was cut by 6 bases, the J end by 0 bases, with 15 bases between. Germline CDR1 is SGHVS and CDR2 is FQNEAQ. CDR3 region: CASSTRRSGAKNIQYF. The CDR3 DNA is TGTGCCAGCAGTACACGGAGGAGTGGAGCCAAAAACATTCAGTACTTC.

V and J are TRBV4-1 and TRBJ1-2; no reliable D call. CDR1 MGHRA and CDR2 YSYEKL come from the germline V gene. Trimming shortened V by 0 bases and J by 5 bases, and 16 bases separated the two germline ends. This CDR3 region has 16 residues. As DNA, the CDR3 is TGCGCCAGCAGCCAAGATTTTAAGGTCCGGGGTTATGGCTACACCTTC. Its translation: CASSQDFKVRGYGYTF.